The 11 T cell receptor beta chains presented below share a single source sample, sequenced in a study of human T cells and chemical hapten exposure. Stated time point: healthy volunteer bleed at 2 weeks. It was unfractionated whole blood from which total RNA was extracted. Using its own MiXCR run on the RACE reads, TCRdb lists one record per CDR3 protein. The sample shows 35,000 to 50,000 distinct CDR3 sequences, about 4.5% of them seen only once. What was sequenced was whole blood. The receptors originated from a female donor in good health. Some clones in this sample may be carry-over from other donors' samples.

This clonotype was detected many times. V is TRBV11-3 and J is TRBJ2-5; no clear D. The germline V gene encodes CDR1 SGHNT and CDR2 YENEEA. The CDR3 spans 12 residues. Trimming pared 3 bases from V and 6 bases from J, leaving 8 bases between. The CDR3 DNA reads TGTGCCAGCAGCTTGGGTGGACAGACCCAGTACTTC. This encodes CASSLGGQTQYF.

This clonotype has a count of ten or more. The rearrangement uses TRBV6-2 or TRBV6-3 and TRBJ2-3; TRBD2 agrees at 9 bases. J gave up 6 bases and V 6 bases, and 10 bases lay outside the gene matches. From germline, CDR1 is MNHEY and CDR2 SVGEGT. CDR3 length: 15 amino acids. The CDR3: CASSPVAGAVDTQYF. CDR3 DNA sequence: TGTGCCAGCAGCCCCGTAGCGGGGGCCGTGGATACGCAGTATTTT.

This clonotype was detected ten times or more. The chain has TRBV11-2 and TRBJ1-2, with 10 bases that match TRBD1. This CDR3 spans 17 amino acids. The V and J ends lost 5 bases and 0 bases, in that order; junction bases with no gene match: 9. Germline V gene data show CDR1 as SGHAT and CDR2 as FQNNGV. CDR3 loop: CASSHLKGQGTNYGYTF. The CDR3 bases are TGTGCCAGCAGCCATCTGAAGGGACAGGGGACTAACTATGGCTACACCTTC.

This clonotype showed up many times. The V gene is TRBV20-1, the J gene TRBJ1-5; perhaps TRBD1 as D (6 bases). Trimming left V 0 bases short and J 4 bases short, with 10 bases between. This CDR3 has 14 amino acids. Germline loops: CDR1 DFQATT, CDR2 SNEGSKA (reference sequence). The CDR3: CSARDRGENQPQHF. In DNA, the CDR3 is TGCAGTGCTAGAGACAGGGGCGAGAATCAGCCCCAGCATTTT.

This clonotype showed up many times. The chain employs TRBV20-1 and TRBJ2-7, with a possible D match to TRBD1 (6 bases). Between the trimmed V and J ends, which lost 3 bases and 2 bases, there was a span of 17 bases. The CDR3 has 15 amino acids. Germline-derived CDR1 and CDR2 are DFQATT and SNEGSKA (reference sequence). CDR3 sequence reads: CSASRGSGTTYEQYF. The CDR3 nucleotides are TGCAGTGCTAGTCGTGGGTCGGGGACAACCTACGAGCAGTACTTC.

This clonotype appeared many times. J is TRBJ1-1 and V is TRBV21-1; TRBD1 reflects the table's D call only, with no check against the DNA. TRBV21-1 is designated a pseudogene. This CDR3 has 16 amino acids. The CDR3 here is CASSKRGAGLNTEAFF. The CDR3 nucleotides read TGTGCCAGCAGCAAACGAGGGGCCGGTTTGAACACTGAAGCTTTCTTT.

The J gene is TRBJ2-2, the V gene TRBV3-1; D gene uncertain. Germline CDR1 LGHDT, CDR2 YNNKEL (reference sequence). V was cut by 1 base and J by 7 bases, with 10 bases left in between. CDR3 length: 14 residues. CDR3 residues: CASSQVGRGGELFF. CDR3 nucleotide sequence: TGTGCCAGCAGCCAAGTAGGGCGCGGCGGGGAGCTGTTTTTT. The variable domain in full, completed from reference TRBV3-1 and TRBJ2-2, reads DTAVSQTPKYLVTQMGNDKSIKCEQNLGHDTMYWYKQDSKKFLKIMFSYNNKELIINETVPNRFSPKSPDKAHLNLHINSLELGDSAVYFCASSQVGRGGELFFGEGSRLTVL.

Concerning this clonotype itself: A much larger clone differs by one base, so this may be a read error. V and J are TRBV6-2 or TRBV6-3 and TRBJ2-3; D is uncertain. The CDR3 extends over 12 amino acids. Germline lookup yields CDR1 MNHEY and CDR2 SVGEGT. The CDR3 coding sequence is TGTGCCAGCAGTCGGACCACAGATAGGCAGTATTTT. Amino acid sequence: CASSRTTDRQYF.

This clonotype was seen more than once but under ten times. The J gene is TRBJ1-6, the V gene TRBV6-6, with D perhaps matching TRBD1 (5 bases). V dropped 0 bases and J dropped 1 base, with 10 bases sitting between them. The CDR3 runs to 17 residues. Looked up from germline, CDR1 is MNHNY and CDR2 is SVGAGI (reference sequence). The CDR3 spells CASSYSHGGSYNSPLHF. CDR3 DNA sequence: TGTGCCAGCAGTTACTCTCATGGGGGATCCTATAATTCACCCCTCCACTTT.

This clonotype showed up many times. CDR3 bases: TGCGCCAGCAGCTTGGCGAGGACCCAAGAGACCCAGTACTTC. Translated: CASSLARTQETQYF. The chain employs TRBV5-1 and TRBJ2-5; D is ambiguous. This CDR3 region has 14 residues. V was pared by 0 bases and J by 1 base, with 7 bases between. CDR1 is SGHRS and CDR2 is YFSETQ in the germline V gene.

The V call is TRBV3-1, the J call TRBJ1-4; D uncertain. Germline assignment: CDR1 LGHDT and CDR2 YNNKEL (reference sequence). Between the trimmed V and J ends, which lost 2 bases and 7 bases, there was a span of 20 bases. The CDR3 has 17 amino acids. The chain's CDR3 is CASSQRPGGFSFEKLFF. The CDR3 DNA reads as TGTGCCAGCAGCCAAAGACCGGGAGGGTTTTCTTTTGAAAAACTGTTTTTT. Full variable domain (outside the CDR3, taken from reference TRBV3-1 and TRBJ1-4): DTAVSQTPKYLVTQMGNDKSIKCEQNLGHDTMYWYKQDSKKFLKIMFSYNNKELIINETVPNRFSPKSPDKAHLNLHINSLELGDSAVYFCASSQRPGGFSFEKLFFGSGTQLSVL.